A single sample is the source of the 9 T cell receptor beta chains below, sequenced in a study of T-cell reconstitution after alpha-beta-depleted transplantation in children. A library of TCRbeta sequences, prepared with unique molecular identifiers, was generated. Via MiXCR, TCRdb re-called the PCR reads, giving one row per CDR3 protein. Altogether some 830,000 distinct CDR3 sequences are present, roughly 15% being singletons, with the ten largest covering around 5.3%. The sample here was PBMCs, mostly from graft donor cells, taken 360 days after TCRalphabeta/CD19-depleted stem cell transplant. The receptors were gathered from a male patient younger than 18 who had a stem cell transplant for acute lymphoblastic leukemia, so the T cells may come from the graft donor.

This clonotype has at least ten counts. J is TRBJ2-3 and V is TRBV9; D is uncertain. The germline CDR1 and CDR2 sequences are SGDLS and YYNGEE. The CDR3 totals 13 residues. Deletions cut 0 bases from V and 10 bases from J, with 12 bases between. CDR3: CASSVVNNPAQYF. Here the CDR3 DNA reads TGTGCCAGCAGCGTAGTCAATAACCCAGCGCAGTATTTT.

The chain combines TRBV7-2 with TRBJ2-5; D might be TRBD2 (5 bases). V gave up 5 bases and J gave up 7 bases, with 14 bases separating them. Germline V gene sequence: CDR1 SGHTA, CDR2 FQGNSA. The length of the CDR3 is 13 residues. The CDR3 nucleotides are TGTGCCAGCAGCAATCACCCCGAGGGGACCCAGTACTTC. It codes for CASSNHPEGTQYF.

The chain has TRBV7-2 and TRBJ1-4; D is unresolved. V lost 3 bases to trimming and J lost 8 bases, with 13 bases between them. Germline V gene data show CDR1 as SGHTA and CDR2 as FQGNSA. The CDR3 totals 14 residues. The DNA of the CDR3 is TGTGCCAGCAGCTTGTTCGGAGTAGGCGAAAAACTGTTTTTT. Translation gives CASSLFGVGEKLFF.

This clonotype was counted between two and nine times. This chain links TRBV4-1 with TRBJ1-2; 11 nucleotides agree with TRBD1. CDR1 is MGHRA and CDR2 is YSYEKL in the germline V gene. The length of the CDR3 is 19 residues. The trim removed 0 bases at V and 8 bases at J, leaving 17 bases unmatched. The CDR3 nucleotides are TGCGCCAGCAGCCAAGATCCCCGGACAGGGGGCGCAAAGGGTAAAGGCTACACCTTC. This translates into CASSQDPRTGGAKGKGYTF.

This clonotype was detected only a few times. The chain couples TRBV20-1 to TRBJ2-1; possibly TRBD1 for D (5 bases). There are 15 residues in the CDR3. Germline V gene lookup returns CDR1 DFQATT and CDR2 SNEGSKA (reference sequence). V was shortened by 3 bases and J by 4 bases, with 16 bases between the two germline ends. The chain's CDR3 is CSASTSRVVYNEQFF. CDR3 DNA sequence: TGCAGTGCTAGTACGTCCAGGGTGGTGTACAATGAGCAGTTCTTC.

This clonotype was seen only a few times. CDR3 sequence: CSARRDRGTEAFF. In DNA form, the CDR3 reads TGCAGTGCTAGACGGGACAGGGGCACTGAAGCTTTCTTT. V gene TRBV20-1 combines with J gene TRBJ1-1; 10 nucleotides match TRBD1. In germline, CDR1 is DFQATT, CDR2 SNEGSKA (reference sequence). This CDR3 region has 13 residues. Germline trimming cut 2 bases from V and 4 bases from J; bases unmatched to any gene: 1.

This clonotype was observed at least ten times. This chain joins TRBV4-1 and TRBJ2-3; D perhaps matches TRBD1 (5 bases). Germline V gene lookup returns CDR1 MGHRA and CDR2 YSYEKL. This CDR3 has 16 amino acids. With 3 bases removed from V and 2 bases from J, the gap between germline ends came to 15 bases. The CDR3 loop is CASSHRAGPFTDTQYF. DNA for the CDR3: TGCGCCAGCAGCCACAGGGCCGGACCCTTCACAGATACGCAGTATTTT.

This clonotype was observed a few times. This rearrangement joins TRBV20-1 to TRBJ2-1, with a weak D call TRBD2 (6 bases). The CDR3 has 16 residues. V lost 0 bases and J lost 0, with 12 bases in between. From germline, CDR1 is DFQATT and CDR2 SNEGSKA (reference sequence). This CDR3 reads CSARDSGGHSYNEQFF. CDR3 bases: TGCAGTGCTAGAGACTCCGGAGGGCACTCCTACAATGAGCAGTTCTTC.

V gene TRBV20-1 combines with J gene TRBJ2-7; 10 nucleotides match TRBD1. CDR1 and CDR2 from the germline V gene are DFQATT and SNEGSKA (reference sequence). The V gene end was trimmed by 8 bases and the J gene end by 4 bases; junction bases not matched to a gene: 5. The CDR3 covers 12 residues. The chain's CDR3 is CSPLDRGYEQYF. The CDR3 DNA is TGCAGTCCTTTGGACAGGGGGTACGAGCAGTACTTC.